The rows below give T cell receptor beta chains drawn from one sample of a study of monozygotic twins with inflammatory bowel disease. TCRdb re-called the 5' RACE reads; one entry per CDR3 protein, DNA not given. The sample includes approximately 120,000 distinct CDR3 sequences. The sequencing sample was made of blood. These receptors were collected from a human donor with ulcerative colitis or Crohn's disease, or a healthy co-twin of an affected twin (not recorded which). CDR3s include the opening cysteine and the closing phenylalanine or tryptophan.

cdr3_aa j_call v_call
CASSVKGQGAFYEQYF TRBJ2-7 TRBV4-3
CASSTIGRPGGYTF TRBJ1-2 TRBV28
CASSSPSSYEQYF TRBJ2-7 TRBV19
CASSAPEANTGELFF TRBJ2-2 TRBV5-1
CASSYSGDLNSPLHF TRBJ1-6 TRBV11-2
CASIQALNTEAFF TRBJ1-1 TRBV2
CSARPYKRPGNEQFF TRBJ2-1 TRBV20-1
CASSLVRATGWETQYF TRBJ2-5 TRBV7-2
CASSLYGGDNTGELFF TRBJ2-2 TRBV7-3
CASSPGNGQAYEQYF TRBJ2-7 TRBV4-1
CASIFSRETQYF TRBJ2-5 TRBV5-4
CASGFGRTDTQYF TRBJ2-3 TRBV12-5